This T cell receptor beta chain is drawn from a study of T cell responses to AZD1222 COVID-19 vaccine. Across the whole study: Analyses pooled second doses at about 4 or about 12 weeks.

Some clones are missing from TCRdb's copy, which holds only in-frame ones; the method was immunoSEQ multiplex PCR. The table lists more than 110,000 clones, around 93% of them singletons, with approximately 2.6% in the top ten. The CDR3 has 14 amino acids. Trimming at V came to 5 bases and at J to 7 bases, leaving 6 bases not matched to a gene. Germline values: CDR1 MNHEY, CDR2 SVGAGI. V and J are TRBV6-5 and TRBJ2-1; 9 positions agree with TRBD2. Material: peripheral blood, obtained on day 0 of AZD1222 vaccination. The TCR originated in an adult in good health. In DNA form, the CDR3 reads TGTGCCAGCAGTCACAGCGGGGGGCGGAATGAGCAGTTCTTC. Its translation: CASSHSGGRNEQFF.